This entry features one TCR beta chain sequence. The antigen remains undetermined. The CDR3 totals 15 residues. Germline trimming cut 2 bases from V and 2 bases from J; bases unmatched to any gene: 5. Germline V lookup: CDR1 SGHAT, CDR2 FQNNGV. The data were obtained in a study of T cell responses to AZD1222 COVID-19 vaccine. Study findings and constraints: Donors were chiefly white British, with a greater number of females, and clonal diversity was perhaps underestimated. A reported finding is that nearly half of spike-specific TCRs target unmutated variant regions.

Assay: immunoSEQ multiplex PCR; the TCRdb copy retains only in-frame clones and omits some. The sample includes about 200,000 clones, more than 85% of them seen just once. The sequences come from peripheral blood, collected 28 days after the second AZD1222 dose. J is TRBJ2-7 and V is TRBV11-2, with 8 bases aligning to TRBD2. The sequence was collected from an adult who received the AZD1222 COVID-19 vaccine. In DNA form, the CDR3 reads TGTGCCAGCAGCTTAAACCAGCGGGGGCCCTACGAGCAGTACTTC. Residues: CASSLNQRGPYEQYF.